This is a list of T cell receptor beta chains from one sample in a study of CD8+ T cells in alopecia areata. Some clones are missing from TCRdb's copy, which holds only in-frame ones; the method was immunoSEQ multiplex PCR. The table lists more than 150,000 clones, under 60% of them singletons, with 10% to 15% in the top ten. The source was CD8+ T cells sorted from blood, collected at week 24, from a patient treated with tofacitinib. These receptors originate from a human donor with alopecia areata. The CDR3 runs from the conserved cysteine through the conserved F or W. A D gene is named only where the DNA matches it firmly. Rows may omit the clone size; those that give it use once, few, many or a size class.

. | TRBJ1-2 | . | TRBV4-1 | CASSQPGLRGYTF | TGCGCCAGCAGCCAGCCAGGGTTAAGAGGCTACACCTTC
. | TRBJ2-3 | . | TRBV5-1 | CASSLGGGPIDTQYF | TGCGCCAGCAGCTTGGGTGGGGGGCCGATAGATACGCAGTATTTT
. | TRBJ1-1 | . | TRBV29-1 | CSVEGAGAGTEAFF | TGCAGCGTTGAGGGAGCAGGGGCGGGCACTGAAGCTTTCTTT
TRBD1 | TRBJ2-1 | few | TRBV6-4 | CASSKQGAHNEQFF | TGTGCCAGCAGTAAACAGGGGGCCCACAATGAGCAGTTCTTC
. | TRBJ1-6 | . | TRBV2 | CASSRLSPLHF | TGTGCCAGCAGCAGATTGTCACCCCTCCACTTT
. | TRBJ2-5 | . | TRBV9 | CASRSGGGDQETQYF | TGTGCCAGCAGGAGCGGAGGGGGAGACCAAGAGACCCAGTACTTC
. | TRBJ2-7 | few | TRBV6-5 | CASSQYKGWYEQYF | TGTGCCAGCAGTCAATACAAGGGGTGGTACGAGCAGTACTTC
. | TRBJ2-1 | . | TRBV19 | CASSPQGEGGPYNEQFF | TGTGCCAGTAGCCCCCAGGGAGAGGGGGGGCCTTACAATGAGCAGTTCTTC
. | TRBJ2-5 | . | TRBV25-1 | CASSNQETQYF | TGTGCCAGCAGCAACCAAGAGACCCAGTACTTC
TRBD1 | TRBJ2-1 | once | TRBV2 | CASTEGQGRTYNEQFF | TGTGCCAGCACCGAAGGACAGGGAAGGACCTACAATGAGCAGTTCTTC
. | TRBJ2-1 | once | TRBV9 | CASSVDAGSYNEQFF | TGTGCCAGCAGCGTAGATGCCGGCTCCTACAATGAGCAGTTCTTC
. | TRBJ2-7 | . | TRBV13 | CASRFRGLDEQYF | TGTGCCAGCCGCTTTCGGGGGTTGGACGAGCAGTACTTC
TRBD2 | TRBJ2-5 | . | TRBV9 | CASSSRLSGGGETQYF | TGTGCCAGCAGCTCACGACTAAGCGGGGGCGGGGAGACCCAGTACTTC
. | TRBJ2-7 | few | TRBV25-1 | CASSPKGGPFSYEQYF | TGTGCCAGCAGCCCAAAGGGGGGACCGTTCTCCTACGAGCAGTACTTC
. | TRBJ2-5 | . | TRBV9 | CASSPGTGQETQYF | TGTGCCAGCAGCCCCGGGACTGGACAAGAGACCCAGTACTTC
. | TRBJ2-7 | few | TRBV29-1 | CSVRASAEQYF | TGCAGCGTTAGGGCGAGTGCTGAGCAGTACTTC
. | TRBJ2-5 | . | TRBV30 | CAWSRGLQETQYF | TGTGCCTGGAGCCGAGGGCTTCAAGAGACCCAGTACTTC
. | TRBJ1-2 | . | TRBV12-5 | CASGLGENYGYTF | TGTGCTAGTGGTTTAGGGGAAAACTATGGCTACACCTTC
TRBD1 | TRBJ2-2 | once | TRBV5-1 | CASSLGPVPGQGSYTGELFF | TGCGCCAGCAGCTTGGGGCCCGTTCCGGGACAGGGGTCCTACACCGGGGAGCTGTTTTTT
. | TRBJ1-1 | few | TRBV27 | CASSLSGGTEAFF | TGTGCCAGCAGTTTATCAGGGGGCACTGAAGCTTTCTTT
TRBD1 | TRBJ1-5 | . | TRBV19 | CASSRGQGGNQPQHF | TGTGCCAGTAGTAGAGGACAGGGCGGCAATCAGCCCCAGCATTTT
TRBD2 | TRBJ2-5 | . | TRBV25-1 | CASSAQLAGSRETQYF | TGTGCCAGCAGTGCCCAGCTAGCGGGGTCGAGAGAGACCCAGTACTTC
TRBD1 | TRBJ1-2 | . | TRBV30 | CAWSPGTVLGYTF | TGTGCCTGGAGCCCCGGGACAGTCTTGGGCTACACCTTC
. | TRBJ1-2 | . | TRBV5-3 | CARSLPNPFVGHGYTF | TGTGCCAGAAGCCTTCCTAACCCCTTTGTCGGTCATGGCTACACCTTC
. | TRBJ2-7 | . | TRBV29-1 | CSVTGTKGEQYF | TGCAGCGTTACCGGGACAAAAGGCGAGCAGTACTTC
TRBD2 | TRBJ2-1 | . | TRBV2 | CASRAGGQFF | TGTGCCAGCAGAGCGGGGGGTCAGTTCTTC
TRBD2 | TRBJ2-4 | . | TRBV30 | CAQGLAGGIADIQYF | TGTGCTCAGGGACTAGCGGGGGGGATTGCAGACATTCAGTACTTC
. | TRBJ2-1 | . | TRBV27 | CASSLSGFSEQFF | TGTGCCAGCAGTTTAAGTGGTTTCAGCGAGCAGTTCTTC